Shown below are 19 T cell receptor beta chains from a single sample sequenced in a study of read filtering for tumor transcriptome and immune sequencing. From roughly 0.4 ug of RNA, a library with molecular barcoded alpha/delta and beta/gamma adaptors was made. One entry per CDR3 protein results from TCRdb running MiXCR on the reads. The sample contains about 54,000 distinct CDR3 sequences, more than 9% of which appear only once. The sequencing sample was made of a population of CD138-negative cells sorted from bone marrow. These receptors originate from a donor aged 40 or over with multiple myeloma.

This clonotype was counted between two and nine times. The chain joins TRBV12-3 or TRBV12-4 to TRBJ2-6; no firm D call. The CDR3 runs 15 residues. V was cut by 3 bases and J by 0 bases, with 6 bases left in between. CDR3 sequence reads: CASSFPSSGANVLTF. Written as DNA, the CDR3 is TGTGCCAGCAGTTTCCCGAGCTCTGGGGCCAACGTCCTGACTTTC.

This clonotype occurred many times. The rearrangement links TRBV18 to TRBJ1-1; 9 bases are a match to TRBD1. J lost 0 bases, V lost 0 bases, and 5 bases had no gene match. Germline-derived CDR1 and CDR2 are KGHSH and LQKENI. The CDR3 extends over 17 amino acids. The CDR3 sequence is CASSPPGQGNLNTEAFF. In nucleotides, the CDR3 is TGTGCCAGCTCACCACCGGGACAGGGAAACCTGAACACTGAAGCTTTCTTT.

This clonotype was picked up many times. The rearrangement uses TRBV20-1 and TRBJ1-1; D is unresolved. Germline loops: CDR1 DFQATT, CDR2 SNEGSKA (reference sequence). V was shortened by 6 bases and J by 1 base, with 6 bases between the two germline ends. The CDR3 has 11 amino acids. The CDR3 loop is CSAPGNTEAFF. In DNA, the CDR3 is TGCAGTGCCCCGGGGAACACTGAAGCTTTCTTT.

Only a few counts were recorded for this clonotype. Just one base apart from a much larger clone, this may be a read error. The final CDR3 position lacks the conserved phenylalanine or tryptophan, pointing to a likely read error. The chain joins TRBV5-1 to TRBJ2-2; D is unresolved. The CDR3 sequence is 11 residues long. Trimming cost V 2 bases and J 5 bases, with 1 base left between them. CDR1 and CDR2 from the germline V gene are SGHRS and YFSETQ. CDR3 sequence: CASSFTGELFL. The CDR3 coding sequence is TGCGCCAGCAGCTTTACCGGGGAGCTGTTTCTT.

This clonotype was counted between two and nine times. The chain carries TRBV28 and TRBJ2-3; TRBD2 might be the D (7 bases). CDR1 and CDR2 (germline): MDHEN, SYDVKM. V was trimmed by 5 bases and J by 1 base, leaving 10 bases between them. The CDR3 extends over 14 amino acids. The CDR3 protein is CASSPGGRTDTQYF. As DNA, the CDR3 is TGTGCCAGCAGTCCCGGGGGGCGCACAGATACGCAGTATTTT.

Ten or more counts support this clonotype. The V and J genes are TRBV6-1 and TRBJ2-4; no reliable D call. The CDR3 length is 12 residues. V was shortened by 4 bases and J by 5 bases, with 6 bases between the two germline ends. Germline CDR1 and CDR2: MNHNS and SASEGT. CDR3 sequence (DNA): TGTGCCAGCAGTGCATCGGAAAACATTCAGTACTTC. This gives the protein CASSASENIQYF.

In its sample, this clonotype was seen many times. V and J are TRBV10-3 and TRBJ2-5, with a weak D call TRBD2 (5 bases). From germline, CDR1 is ENHRY and CDR2 SYGVKD. V was trimmed by 6 bases and J by 5 bases, leaving 19 bases between them. This CDR3 has 15 amino acids. The CDR3: CAISSGGNSAETQYF. In DNA, the CDR3 is TGTGCCATCAGCAGTGGAGGAAATAGCGCGGAGACCCAGTACTTC.

Details on this clonotype: One base away lies a much larger clone, so this may be a sequencing read error. J is TRBJ2-5 and V is TRBV4-1; 9 bases agree with TRBD1. V lost 5 bases, J lost 7 bases, and 11 bases stayed unmatched. The germline gives CDR1 MGHRA, CDR2 YSYEKL. The CDR3 has 15 amino acids. As DNA, the CDR3 is TGCGCCAGCAGCGTCCGGGACAGGGTACTAGGGACCCAGTACTTC. It is translated as CASSVRDRVLGTQYF.

This clonotype appeared many times. J is TRBJ2-1 and V is TRBV19; 9 nucleotides line up with TRBD1. CDR3 length: 14 residues. Germline trimming cut 5 bases from V and 7 bases from J; bases unmatched to any gene: 6. The V gene's germline CDR1 is LNHDA and CDR2 SQIVND (reference sequence). The DNA of the CDR3 is TGTGCCAGTAGTGCTGGGACAGGGTGGAATGAGCAGTTCTTC. As protein: CASSAGTGWNEQFF.

This clonotype was picked up a small number of times. This sequence joins TRBV18 and TRBJ2-3; tentatively, D is TRBD1 (6 bases). The CDR3 consists of 13 residues. CDR1 and CDR2 (germline): KGHSH, LQKENI. V was cut by 5 bases and J by 6 bases, with 12 bases left in between. CDR3 bases: TGTGCCAGCTCAGCAGGGGACCGGGATACGCAGTATTTT. The encoded protein is CASSAGDRDTQYF.

Concerning this clonotype itself: In this CDR3 the conserved last residue, phenylalanine or tryptophan, is missing, so a read error is likely. This chain connects TRBV9 to TRBJ2-1; TRBD1 agrees at 7 bases. Per the germline V gene, CDR1 is SGDLS and CDR2 is YYNGEE. This CDR3 is built from 13 residues. CDR3 amino acids: CAGSTTGVYVQFS. The CDR3 coding sequence is TGTGCCGGCAGCACTACAGGGGTGTATGTGCAGTTCTCC.

In the case of this clonotype: A single base separates this from a much larger clone, so it may be a read error. Because the CDR3 is missing its conserved closing phenylalanine or tryptophan, this is likely a read error. The rearrangement joins TRBV4-1 to TRBJ2-1; possibly TRBD2 for D (5 bases). This CDR3 region has 17 residues. V lost 6 bases and J 0 bases, leaving 18 bases between the germline ends. CDR1 is MGHRA and CDR2 is YSYEKL in the germline V gene. The CDR3 protein is CASSRGGSQSSYNEQFL. The CDR3 bases are TGCGCCAGCAGTCGCGGAGGTAGTCAGAGCTCCTACAATGAGCAGTTCCTC.

Remarks on this clonotype: A read error may produce the germline difference seen at one junction end. The chain couples TRBV28 to TRBJ1-5; the D is unclear. The CDR3 consists of 12 residues. The germline CDR1 and CDR2 sequences are MDHEN and SYDVKM. CDR3 residues: CASSLRRQPRHF. CDR3 DNA sequence: TGTGCCAGCAGTTTGCGGAGGCAGCCCCGGCACTTT.

This clonotype has a count of ten or more. The J gene is TRBJ2-1, the V gene TRBV18; D not resolved. Deletions cut 2 bases from V and 7 bases from J, with 12 bases between. Germline CDR1 reads KGHSH; CDR2 reads LQKENI. The CDR3 runs to 14 residues. The CDR3 protein is CASSPNLQGNEQFF. The CDR3 DNA reads TGTGCCAGCTCACCAAACCTTCAAGGGAATGAGCAGTTCTTC.

This clonotype was seen repeatedly, ten times or more. The chain is built from TRBV6-1 and TRBJ2-5; weak D call: TRBD1 (5 bases). Germline V gene data show CDR1 as MNHNS and CDR2 as SASEGT. The germline V and J ends were trimmed by 5 bases and 4 bases, with 14 bases remaining between them. The CDR3 is 14 amino acids. The CDR3 nucleotides read TGTGCCAGCAGTTATCCAGGGAATCGAGAGACCCAGTACTTC. This gives the protein CASSYPGNRETQYF.

This clonotype was seen more than once but under ten times. A much larger clone lies one base from this, so it may be a read error. The genes are TRBV20-1 and TRBJ2-1; 10 bases line up with TRBD2. This CDR3 contains 16 residues. CDR1 DFQATT and CDR2 SNEGSKA come from the germline V gene (reference sequence). The CDR3 region is CSARVWQAGGYSEQFF. CDR3 DNA sequence: TGCAGTGCTAGGGTTTGGCAAGCGGGGGGGTACAGTGAGCAGTTCTTC.

The V call is TRBV5-1, the J call TRBJ2-5; D possibly matches TRBD1 or TRBD2 (5 bases each). This CDR3 contains 14 residues. Germline lookup yields CDR1 SGHRS and CDR2 YFSETQ. Trimming cost V 3 bases and J 2 bases, with 11 bases left between them. The CDR3 DNA reads TGCGCCAGCAGCTACCGGGACGTTCAAGAGACCCAGTACTTC. Protein: CASSYRDVQETQYF.

This clonotype was recorded many times. The chain carries TRBV25-1 and TRBJ2-6, with D unresolved. From germline, CDR1 is MGHDK and CDR2 SYGVNS. CDR3 size: 15 residues. V gave up 8 bases and J gave up 0 bases, with 11 bases separating them. The CDR3 region has the DNA TGTGCCAGCTCCGAGATGGGCTCTGGGGCCAACGTCCTGACTTTC. It translates to CASSEMGSGANVLTF.

As to this clonotype: A much larger clone is a single base away; this may be a read error. V gene TRBV6-5 combines with J gene TRBJ1-2, with a possible D match to TRBD1 (5 bases). CDR3 length: 15 residues. Germline V gene lookup returns CDR1 MNHEY and CDR2 SVGAGI. The CDR3 coding sequence is TGTGCCGGCAGTGAAATCGCGACAGTCCTCTATGGCTACACCTTC. As protein: CAGSEIATVLYGYTF.